The clone carrying this TCR beta chain was found a few times. TCRdb recomputed calls from the RT-PCR reads with MiXCR, one row per CDR3 protein. The data hold almost 700,000 distinct CDR3 sequences, with 14% observed a single time. This CDR3 is 15 amino acids long. V was shortened by 5 bases and J by 3 bases, with 15 bases between the two germline ends. Germline V gives CDR1 PRHDT, CDR2 FYEKMQ (reference sequence). The specimen sequenced was memory CD4+ T cells from blood. The receptor was isolated from a female donor in good health, serving as a healthy control. The chain has TRBV13 and TRBJ2-3; D may be TRBD2 (7 bases). In nucleotides, the CDR3 is TGTGCCAGCAGCATATCGGGGGGCCGGACAGATACGCAGTATTTT. Amino acids: CASSISGGRTDTQYF.